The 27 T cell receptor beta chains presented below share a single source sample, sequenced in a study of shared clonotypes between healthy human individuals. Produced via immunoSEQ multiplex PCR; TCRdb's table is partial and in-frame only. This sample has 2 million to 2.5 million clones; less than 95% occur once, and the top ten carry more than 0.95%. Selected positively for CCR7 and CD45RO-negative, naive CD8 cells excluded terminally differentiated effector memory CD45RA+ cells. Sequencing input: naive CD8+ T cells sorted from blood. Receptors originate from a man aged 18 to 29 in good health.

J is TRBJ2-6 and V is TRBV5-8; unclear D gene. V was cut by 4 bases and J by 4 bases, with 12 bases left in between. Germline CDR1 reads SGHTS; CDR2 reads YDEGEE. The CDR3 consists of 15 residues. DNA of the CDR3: TGTGCCAGCAGCCCACAGCCTCAGGGGGCCAACGTCCTGACTTTC. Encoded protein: CASSPQPQGANVLTF.

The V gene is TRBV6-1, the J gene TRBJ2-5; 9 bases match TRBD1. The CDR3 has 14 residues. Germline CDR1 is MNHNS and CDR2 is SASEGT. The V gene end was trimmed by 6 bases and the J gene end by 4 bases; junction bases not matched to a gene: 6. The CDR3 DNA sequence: TGTGCCAGCAGGGATGGACAGGGGACAGAGACCCAGTACTTC. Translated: CASRDGQGTETQYF.

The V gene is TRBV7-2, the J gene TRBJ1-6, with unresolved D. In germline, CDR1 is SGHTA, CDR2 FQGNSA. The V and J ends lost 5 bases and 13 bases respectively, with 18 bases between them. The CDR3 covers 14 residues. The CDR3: CASSEPDGLWPLHF. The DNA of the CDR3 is TGTGCCAGCAGCGAGCCGGACGGGTTGTGGCCCCTCCACTTT.

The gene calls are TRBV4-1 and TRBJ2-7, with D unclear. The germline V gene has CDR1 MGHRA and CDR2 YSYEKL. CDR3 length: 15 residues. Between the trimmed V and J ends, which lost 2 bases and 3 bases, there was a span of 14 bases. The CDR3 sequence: CASSQTSVNSYEQYF. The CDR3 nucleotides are TGCGCCAGCAGCCAAACGAGCGTCAACAGCTACGAGCAGTACTTC.

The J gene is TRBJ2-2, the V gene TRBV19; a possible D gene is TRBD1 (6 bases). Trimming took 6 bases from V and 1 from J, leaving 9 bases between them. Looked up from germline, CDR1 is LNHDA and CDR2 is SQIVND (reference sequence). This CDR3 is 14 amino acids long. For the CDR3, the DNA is TGTGCCAGTAGCTGGGGACAGAACACCGGGGAGCTGTTTTTT. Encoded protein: CASSWGQNTGELFF.

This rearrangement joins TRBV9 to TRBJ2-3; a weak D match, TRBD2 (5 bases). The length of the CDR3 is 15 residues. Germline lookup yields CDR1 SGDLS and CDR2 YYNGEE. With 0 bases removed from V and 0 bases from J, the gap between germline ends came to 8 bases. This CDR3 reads CASSVEEASTDTQYF. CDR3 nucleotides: TGTGCCAGCAGCGTAGAGGAGGCTAGCACAGATACGCAGTATTTT.

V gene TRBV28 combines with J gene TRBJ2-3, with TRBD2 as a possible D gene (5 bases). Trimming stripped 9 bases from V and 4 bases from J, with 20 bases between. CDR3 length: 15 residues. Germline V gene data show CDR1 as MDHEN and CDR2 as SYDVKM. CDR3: CASAYEKEAADTQYF. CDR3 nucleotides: TGTGCCAGTGCCTACGAGAAGGAGGCAGCAGATACGCAGTATTTT.

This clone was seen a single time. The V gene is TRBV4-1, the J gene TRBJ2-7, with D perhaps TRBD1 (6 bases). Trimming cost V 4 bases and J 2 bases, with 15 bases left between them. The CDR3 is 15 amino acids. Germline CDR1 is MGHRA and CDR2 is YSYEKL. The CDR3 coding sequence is TGCGCCAGCAGCCCGGCAGGGGCAGCACCCTACGAGCAGTACTTC. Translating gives CASSPAGAAPYEQYF.

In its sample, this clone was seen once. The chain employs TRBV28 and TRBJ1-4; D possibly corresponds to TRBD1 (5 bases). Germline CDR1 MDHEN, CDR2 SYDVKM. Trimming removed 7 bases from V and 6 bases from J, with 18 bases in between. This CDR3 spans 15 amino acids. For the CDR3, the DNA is TGTGCCAGCATGCTCCAGGGCGCGCCAGATGAAAAACTGTTTTTT. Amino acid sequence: CASMLQGAPDEKLFF.

The CDR3 region is CASSQEPYREDYNEQFF. The CDR3 DNA reads TGCGCCAGCAGCCAAGAACCGTACAGGGAGGACTACAATGAGCAGTTCTTC. The chain combines TRBV4-3 with TRBJ2-1; D possibly matches TRBD1 or TRBD2 (6 bases each). CDR3 length: 17 amino acids. Looked up from germline, CDR1 is LGHNA and CDR2 is YSLEER. V was clipped by 0 bases and J by 3 bases, with 15 bases between them.

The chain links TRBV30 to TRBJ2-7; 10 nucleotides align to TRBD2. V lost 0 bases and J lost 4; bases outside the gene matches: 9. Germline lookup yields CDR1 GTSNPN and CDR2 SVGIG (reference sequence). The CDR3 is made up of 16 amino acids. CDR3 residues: CAWSVERTSGNYEQYF. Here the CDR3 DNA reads TGTGCCTGGAGTGTAGAACGCACTAGCGGGAATTACGAGCAGTACTTC.

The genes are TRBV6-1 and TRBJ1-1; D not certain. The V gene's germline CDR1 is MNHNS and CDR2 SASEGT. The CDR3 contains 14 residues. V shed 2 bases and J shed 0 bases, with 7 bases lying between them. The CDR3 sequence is CASSEWAMNTEAFF. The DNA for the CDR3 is TGTGCCAGCAGTGAATGGGCCATGAACACTGAAGCTTTCTTT.

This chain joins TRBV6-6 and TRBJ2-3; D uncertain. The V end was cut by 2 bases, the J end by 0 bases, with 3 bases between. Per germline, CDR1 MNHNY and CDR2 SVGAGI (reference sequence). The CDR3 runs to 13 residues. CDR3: CASSYASTDTQYF. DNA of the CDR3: TGTGCCAGCAGTTACGCCAGCACAGATACGCAGTATTTT.

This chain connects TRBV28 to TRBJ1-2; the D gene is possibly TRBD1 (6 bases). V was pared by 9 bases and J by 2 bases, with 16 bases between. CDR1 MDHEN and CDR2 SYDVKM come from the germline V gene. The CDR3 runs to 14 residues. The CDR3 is CARPRGIENYGYTF. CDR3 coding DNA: TGTGCCAGACCCAGGGGTATAGAGAACTATGGCTACACCTTC.

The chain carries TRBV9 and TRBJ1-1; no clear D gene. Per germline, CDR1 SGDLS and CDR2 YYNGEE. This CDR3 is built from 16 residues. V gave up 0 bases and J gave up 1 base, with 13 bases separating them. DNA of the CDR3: TGTGCCAGCAGCGTAGCTAAGGACGGCACGAACACTGAAGCTTTCTTT. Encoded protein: CASSVAKDGTNTEAFF.

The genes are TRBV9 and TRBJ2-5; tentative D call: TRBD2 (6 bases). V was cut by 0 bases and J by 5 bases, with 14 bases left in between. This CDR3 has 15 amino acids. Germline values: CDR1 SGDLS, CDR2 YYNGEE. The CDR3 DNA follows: TGTGCCAGCAGCGTAGGACGGGAGAGTTGGGAGACCCAGTACTTC. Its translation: CASSVGRESWETQYF.

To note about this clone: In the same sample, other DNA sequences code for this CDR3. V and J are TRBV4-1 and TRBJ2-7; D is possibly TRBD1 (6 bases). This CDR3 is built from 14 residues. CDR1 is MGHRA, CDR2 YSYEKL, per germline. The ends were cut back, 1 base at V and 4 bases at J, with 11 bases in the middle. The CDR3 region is CASSQGTATYEQYF. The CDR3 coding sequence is TGCGCCAGCAGCCAAGGGACAGCCACTTACGAGCAGTACTTC.

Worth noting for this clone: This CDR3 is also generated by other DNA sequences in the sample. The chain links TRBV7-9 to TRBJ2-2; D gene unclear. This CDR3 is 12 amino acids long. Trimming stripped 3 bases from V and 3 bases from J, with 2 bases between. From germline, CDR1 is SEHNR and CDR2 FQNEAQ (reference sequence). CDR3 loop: CASSFDTGELFF. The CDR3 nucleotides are TGTGCCAGCAGCTTTGACACCGGGGAGCTGTTTTTT.

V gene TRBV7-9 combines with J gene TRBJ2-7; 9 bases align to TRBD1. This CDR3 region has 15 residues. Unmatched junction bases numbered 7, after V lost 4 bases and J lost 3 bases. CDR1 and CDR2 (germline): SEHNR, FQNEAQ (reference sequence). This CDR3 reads CASSYSGQGLYEQYF. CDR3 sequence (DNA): TGTGCCAGCAGCTACTCAGGACAGGGGCTCTACGAGCAGTACTTC.

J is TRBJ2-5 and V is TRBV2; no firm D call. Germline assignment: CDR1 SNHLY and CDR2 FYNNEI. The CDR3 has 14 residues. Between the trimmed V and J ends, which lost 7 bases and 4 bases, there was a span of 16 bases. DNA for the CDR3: TGTGCCAGCAACCCCCGGGCCTGGGGAGAGACCCAGTACTTC. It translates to CASNPRAWGETQYF.

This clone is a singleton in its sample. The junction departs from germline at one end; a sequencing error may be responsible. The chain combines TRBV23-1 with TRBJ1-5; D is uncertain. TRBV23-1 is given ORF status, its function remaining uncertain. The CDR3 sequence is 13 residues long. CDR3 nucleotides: TGCGCCAGCAGTCACCCGGTCGAACATGGAGAGCGATTT. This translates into CASSHPVEHGERF.

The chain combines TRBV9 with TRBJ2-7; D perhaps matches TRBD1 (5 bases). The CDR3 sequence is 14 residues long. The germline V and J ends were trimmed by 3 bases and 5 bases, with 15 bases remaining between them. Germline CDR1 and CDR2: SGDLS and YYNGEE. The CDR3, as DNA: TGTGCCAGCAGCGGTGGCAGGGTGACAGACGAGCAGTACTTC. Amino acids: CASSGGRVTDEQYF.

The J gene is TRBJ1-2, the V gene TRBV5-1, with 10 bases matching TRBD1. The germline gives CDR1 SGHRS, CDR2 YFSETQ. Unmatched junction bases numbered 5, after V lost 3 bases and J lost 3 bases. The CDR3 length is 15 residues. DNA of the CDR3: TGCGCCAGCAGCTCAATTGGGACAGGGGACTATGGCTACACCTTC. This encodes CASSSIGTGDYGYTF.

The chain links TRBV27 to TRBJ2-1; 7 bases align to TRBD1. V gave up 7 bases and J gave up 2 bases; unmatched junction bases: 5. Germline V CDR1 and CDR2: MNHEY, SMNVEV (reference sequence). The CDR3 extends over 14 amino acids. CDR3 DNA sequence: TGTGCCAGCACCGAAACAGGGGCCTACAATGAGCAGTTCTTC. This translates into CASTETGAYNEQFF.

The CDR3 DNA reads TGTGCCAGCAGTCGTTATACGGGACCGTTGAACACTGAAGCTTTCTTT. Translating gives CASSRYTGPLNTEAFF. This rearrangement joins TRBV28 to TRBJ1-1, with D maybe TRBD1 (5 bases). Trimming removed 5 bases at V and 0 bases at J, with 16 bases between. Germline-derived CDR1 and CDR2 are MDHEN and SYDVKM. The length of the CDR3 is 16 residues.

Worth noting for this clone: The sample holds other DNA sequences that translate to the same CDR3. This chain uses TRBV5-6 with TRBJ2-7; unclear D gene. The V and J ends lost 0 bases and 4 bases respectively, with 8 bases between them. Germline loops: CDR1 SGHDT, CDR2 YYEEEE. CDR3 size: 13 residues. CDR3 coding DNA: TGTGCCAGCAGCTTGGAGGCAGTATACGAGCAGTACTTC. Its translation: CASSLEAVYEQYF. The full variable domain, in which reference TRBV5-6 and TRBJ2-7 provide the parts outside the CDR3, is DAGVTQSPTHLIKTRGQQVTLRCSPKSGHDTVSWYQQALGQGPQFIFQYYEEEERQRGNFPDRFSGHQFPNYSSELNVNALLLGDSALYLCASSLEAVYEQYFGPGTRLTVT.

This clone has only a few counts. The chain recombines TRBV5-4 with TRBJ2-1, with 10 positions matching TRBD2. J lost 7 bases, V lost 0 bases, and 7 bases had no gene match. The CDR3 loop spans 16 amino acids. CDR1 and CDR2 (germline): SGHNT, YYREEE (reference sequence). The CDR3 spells CASSLGIAGGQNEQFF. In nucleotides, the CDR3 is TGTGCCAGCAGCTTGGGTATAGCGGGGGGACAGAATGAGCAGTTCTTC.